This T cell receptor beta chain was captured by sequencing in a study of somatic mutations in cytotoxic T cells in rheumatoid arthritis. Study-wide results and caveats: Greater age accompanied higher CD8+ clonality in rheumatoid arthritis patients, a pattern that was absent in healthy controls.

CDR3 length equals 16 residues. The germline CDR1 and CDR2 sequences are MNHEY and SMNVEV (reference sequence). Trimming left V 3 bases short and J 3 bases short, with 15 bases between. TCRdb's copy holds only in-frame clones and misses some; the assay was immunoSEQ multiplex PCR. The table lists about 26,000 clones, about 80% of them singletons, with about 5% in the top ten. This clone was counted once. As yet, its antigen is unknown. The clonotype was recovered from a man between 50 and 59 years old in good health. The sequenced sample consisted of CD8+ T cells sorted from blood. The V gene is TRBV27, the J gene TRBJ1-5; the D is unclear. The CDR3 loop is CASSFTPPDLNQPQHF. CDR3 coding DNA: TGTGCCAGCAGTTTCACGCCGCCGGATCTCAATCAGCCCCAGCATTTT.